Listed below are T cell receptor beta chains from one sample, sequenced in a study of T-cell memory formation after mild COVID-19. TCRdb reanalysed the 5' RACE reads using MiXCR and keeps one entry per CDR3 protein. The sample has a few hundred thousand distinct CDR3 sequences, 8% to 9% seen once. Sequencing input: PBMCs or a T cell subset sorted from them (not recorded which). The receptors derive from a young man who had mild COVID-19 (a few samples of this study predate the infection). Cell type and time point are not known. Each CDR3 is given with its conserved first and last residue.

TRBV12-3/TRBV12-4	CASSLSSWEETQYF
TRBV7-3	CASSFRYFDNEQFF
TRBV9	CASSVSQGDEKLFF
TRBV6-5	CASSYYPGGRNEQFF
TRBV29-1	CSVRPTGLGNEQFF
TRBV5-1	CASSSGWVGTGELFF
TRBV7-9	CASTRGLAGAKETQYF
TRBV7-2	CASSSTGYTDTQYF
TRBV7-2	CASSPRQGRYTGELFF
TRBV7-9	CASSRQDPDTQYF
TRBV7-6	CASSKGGGRGTDTQYF
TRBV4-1	CASSQGPHNEQFF
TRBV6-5	CASSRGRTNSPLHF
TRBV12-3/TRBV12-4	CASSPWGVNTEAFF
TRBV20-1	CSARLLVGEQFF
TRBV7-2	CASSPQRGQETQYF
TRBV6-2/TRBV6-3	CASSPRSGEQFF
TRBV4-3	CASSEELSGGYGYTF
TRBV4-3	CASSHPGGPPLHF
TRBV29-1	CSVVSGAGTGELFF
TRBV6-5	CASSEGRGNEKLFF
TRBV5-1	CASSFGANRGETQYF
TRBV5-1	CASSPYDRDKNIQYF
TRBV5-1	CASSLDLFNEQFF
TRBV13	CASSFSVGDPDEKLFF
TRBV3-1	CASTWGSRNTEAFF
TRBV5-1	CASSLAQGTYGYTF
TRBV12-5	CASGSRGLDTQYF
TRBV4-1	CASSQARDTGELFF
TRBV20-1	CSAGKGRAGQHQHF
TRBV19	CASSIRGLPEKADTQYF
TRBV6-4	CVSSDSTSGGATEQFF
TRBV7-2	CASRRTGFNTDTQYF
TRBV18	CASSPADFYNEQFF
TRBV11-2	CASSRQGAAVPKNIQYF
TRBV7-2	CASSDRGYTGELFF
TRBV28	CASSLWGPGQVNSPLHF
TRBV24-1	CATRGLLAGELFF
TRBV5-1	CASSLGIGGQGNSPLHF
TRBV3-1	CACTQRGAGNEQFF
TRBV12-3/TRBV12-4	CASTDGTGDYNEQFF
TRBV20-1	CSANFRDIEAFF
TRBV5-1	CASSREGYSNQPQHF
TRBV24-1	CATSVPGAGSSYNEQFF
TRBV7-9	CASSLSGSEQFF
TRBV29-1	CSAGGGESYEQYF
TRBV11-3	CASSPDRGRTDTQYF
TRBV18	CASSPRGLSKVAGELFF
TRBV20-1	CSASGVPYNEQFF
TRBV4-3	CASSQDPHPQGRENRQPQHF
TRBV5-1	CASSDSGGASPEQFF
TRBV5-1	CASSLAVGGAREQFF
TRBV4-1	CASSQGGRGRVAADYEQYF
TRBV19	CASSMVTGGGVTQYF
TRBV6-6	CASSYVGKSGMVQPQHF
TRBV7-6	CASSRANGGYTF